The rows below give T cell receptor beta chains drawn from one sample of a study of blood T cell repertoires in COVID-19. Data came from immunoSEQ multiplex PCR; TCRdb stores just in-frame clones and leaves some out. The sample carries 130,000 or so clones, under 90% recorded once. The sequenced sample was peripheral blood. The receptors originated from an older woman with active or convalescent COVID-19. Each CDR3 is given with its conserved first and last residue. The order of the fields is V gene, clone size, J gene, D gene, CDR3 DNA, CDR3 protein. The D gene is left open where the match is weak. Where a row states a size, it is once, few, many or the class of an expanded clone; other rows omit it.

v_call: TRBV13
clone_size: -
j_call: TRBJ1-2
d_call: -
cdr3_nt: TGTGCCAGCTCACGGGAAAACTATGGCTACACCTTC
cdr3_aa: CASSRENYGYTF

v_call: TRBV28
clone_size: -
j_call: TRBJ1-1
d_call: -
cdr3_nt: TGTGCCAGCAGTTTCCGGGAAGGCAAGGAGACTGAAGCTTTCTTT
cdr3_aa: CASSFREGKETEAFF

v_call: TRBV7-9
clone_size: -
j_call: TRBJ1-2
d_call: -
cdr3_nt: TGTGCCAGCAGCATGGGGGGGCGTGATGAGGGCTACACCTTC
cdr3_aa: CASSMGGRDEGYTF

v_call: TRBV5-4
clone_size: few
j_call: TRBJ1-1
d_call: -
cdr3_nt: TGTGCCAGCAGCTCCCAGCTACCAGGCACTGAAGCTTTCTTT
cdr3_aa: CASSSQLPGTEAFF

v_call: TRBV5-1
clone_size: -
j_call: TRBJ2-3
d_call: -
cdr3_nt: TGCGCCAGCAGCTTGGCTGGAGGTACGCAGTATTTT
cdr3_aa: CASSLAGGTQYF

v_call: TRBV28
clone_size: -
j_call: TRBJ1-2
d_call: TRBD1
cdr3_nt: TGTGCCAGCAGTCACCGGGACAGGGCAATTGGAGGCTACACCTTC
cdr3_aa: CASSHRDRAIGGYTF

v_call: TRBV19
clone_size: -
j_call: TRBJ1-5
d_call: -
cdr3_nt: TGTGCCAGTAGTATGGGAGGGGGGGGCAATCAGCCCCAGCATTTT
cdr3_aa: CASSMGGGGNQPQHF

v_call: TRBV4-1
clone_size: -
j_call: TRBJ2-3
d_call: -
cdr3_nt: TGCGCCAGCAGCCGGGGAGACCTTAACACAGATACGCAGTATTTT
cdr3_aa: CASSRGDLNTDTQYF

v_call: TRBV4-3
clone_size: -
j_call: TRBJ2-1
d_call: TRBD2
cdr3_nt: TGCGCCAGCAGCCAAGTTGGGGGTAGCGGGACCAATAGGGAGCAGTTCTTC
cdr3_aa: CASSQVGGSGTNREQFF

v_call: TRBV30
clone_size: -
j_call: TRBJ1-6
d_call: TRBD1
cdr3_nt: TGTGCCTGGTCGGACAGGGGTGATTCACCCCTCCACTTT
cdr3_aa: CAWSDRGDSPLHF

v_call: TRBV6-5
clone_size: -
j_call: TRBJ2-3
d_call: TRBD1
cdr3_nt: TGTGCCAGCAGTTACGAGGACAGGAGCACAGATACGCAGTATTTT
cdr3_aa: CASSYEDRSTDTQYF

v_call: TRBV5-1
clone_size: few
j_call: TRBJ1-2
d_call: -
cdr3_nt: TGCGCCAGCAGCTCCGGGACTTCCCCCTATGGCTACACCTTC
cdr3_aa: CASSSGTSPYGYTF

v_call: TRBV19
clone_size: once
j_call: TRBJ2-3
d_call: TRBD2
cdr3_nt: TGTGCCAGTAGGTCGATAGCGGGGGGTCGCACAGATACGCAGTATTTT
cdr3_aa: CASRSIAGGRTDTQYF

v_call: TRBV5-4
clone_size: -
j_call: TRBJ2-6
d_call: TRBD1
cdr3_nt: TGTGCCAGCAGCTATAGACAGGGAGCTGGGGCCAACGTCCTGACTTTC
cdr3_aa: CASSYRQGAGANVLTF

v_call: TRBV6-5
clone_size: few
j_call: TRBJ2-3
d_call: TRBD2
cdr3_nt: TGTGCCAGCAGAGAGCGGGGGCATAGCACAGATACGCAGTATTTT
cdr3_aa: CASRERGHSTDTQYF

v_call: TRBV6-2/TRBV6-3
clone_size: -
j_call: TRBJ2-3
d_call: TRBD2
cdr3_nt: TGTGCCAGCAGCCGTGGACTAGCATCCAGCACAGATACGCAGTATTTT
cdr3_aa: CASSRGLASSTDTQYF

v_call: TRBV5-4
clone_size: -
j_call: TRBJ1-2
d_call: -
cdr3_nt: TGTGCCAGCAGCTTCCAGGGGAACTATGGCTACACCTTC
cdr3_aa: CASSFQGNYGYTF

v_call: TRBV7-2
clone_size: -
j_call: TRBJ2-3
d_call: -
cdr3_nt: TGTGCCAGCAGCTTAGCGAAACTAGACCCACGTACAGATACGCAGTATTTT
cdr3_aa: CASSLAKLDPRTDTQYF

v_call: TRBV29-1
clone_size: -
j_call: TRBJ2-2
d_call: TRBD1
cdr3_nt: TGCAGCGTTGTCCTTGATTCCGGACAGGGATTAGCCGGGGAGCTGTTTTTT
cdr3_aa: CSVVLDSGQGLAGELFF

v_call: TRBV28
clone_size: few
j_call: TRBJ1-5
d_call: TRBD1
cdr3_nt: TGTGCCAGCAGTTGGACAGGGGTAAGACAGCCCCAGCATTTT
cdr3_aa: CASSWTGVRQPQHF

v_call: TRBV7-9
clone_size: -
j_call: TRBJ1-2
d_call: TRBD1
cdr3_nt: TGTGCCAGCAGCCCCGACAGGGCGAACTATGGCTACACCTTC
cdr3_aa: CASSPDRANYGYTF

v_call: TRBV2
clone_size: -
j_call: TRBJ1-5
d_call: -
cdr3_nt: TGTGCCAGCAGTCAGACAGGTAACAATCAGCCCCAGCATTTT
cdr3_aa: CASSQTGNNQPQHF

v_call: TRBV21-1
clone_size: -
j_call: TRBJ1-4
d_call: -
cdr3_nt: TGTGCCAGCAGCAAAGCACGACAGATTAATGAAAAACTGTTTTTT
cdr3_aa: CASSKARQINEKLFF

v_call: TRBV9
clone_size: -
j_call: TRBJ2-3
d_call: TRBD2
cdr3_nt: TGTGCCAGCAGCGCCTTTTATGGAACGGGAGGGCCAGATACGCAGTATTTT
cdr3_aa: CASSAFYGTGGPDTQYF

v_call: TRBV28
clone_size: once
j_call: TRBJ2-3
d_call: TRBD2
cdr3_nt: TGTGCCAGTCACATAGCGGGAGGCGCAGATACGCAGTATTTT
cdr3_aa: CASHIAGGADTQYF

v_call: TRBV18
clone_size: few
j_call: TRBJ2-2
d_call: -
cdr3_nt: TGTGCCAGCCGGAGCGTGGGGGAGCTGTTTTTT
cdr3_aa: CASRSVGELFF

v_call: TRBV5-1
clone_size: -
j_call: TRBJ2-6
d_call: TRBD1
cdr3_nt: TGCGCCTCCGCGGCCTCAATGACAGGGGCTGGGGCCAACGTCCTGACTTTC
cdr3_aa: CASAASMTGAGANVLTF

v_call: TRBV2
clone_size: -
j_call: TRBJ1-1
d_call: -
cdr3_nt: TGTGCCAGCAGATACACAGCGGCTGAAGCTTTCTTT
cdr3_aa: CASRYTAAEAFF

v_call: TRBV18
clone_size: -
j_call: TRBJ1-2
d_call: -
cdr3_nt: TGTGCCAGCTCACCAGAGCACATTTCGGGCTATGGCTACACCTTC
cdr3_aa: CASSPEHISGYGYTF

v_call: TRBV28
clone_size: -
j_call: TRBJ2-5
d_call: TRBD2
cdr3_nt: TGTGCCAGCAGTCCTCTAGCGGGGGTCACCACAGAGACCCAGTACTTC
cdr3_aa: CASSPLAGVTTETQYF

v_call: TRBV16
clone_size: -
j_call: TRBJ2-1
d_call: -
cdr3_nt: TGTGCCAGCAGCCACGGAACCTCAGGCAATGAGCAGTTCTTC
cdr3_aa: CASSHGTSGNEQFF

v_call: TRBV28
clone_size: few
j_call: TRBJ2-5
d_call: TRBD2
cdr3_nt: TGTGCCAGCAGTCCAACTAGCGGGAGTGTAGTAGGAGAGACCCAGTACTTC
cdr3_aa: CASSPTSGSVVGETQYF

v_call: TRBV7-2
clone_size: once
j_call: TRBJ2-1
d_call: TRBD2
cdr3_nt: TGTGCCAGCAGCAGAAGCGGGAGTGGGAGAAATGAGCAGTTCTTC
cdr3_aa: CASSRSGSGRNEQFF

v_call: TRBV4-1
clone_size: -
j_call: TRBJ1-1
d_call: -
cdr3_nt: TGCGCCAGCAGCCAAGGACGGGAGGGTGAAGCTTTCTTT
cdr3_aa: CASSQGREGEAFF

v_call: TRBV2
clone_size: -
j_call: TRBJ2-7
d_call: TRBD2
cdr3_nt: TGTGCCAGCAGAAAATCTAGCGGGGGGACCTACGAGCAGTACTTC
cdr3_aa: CASRKSSGGTYEQYF

v_call: TRBV19
clone_size: -
j_call: TRBJ1-2
d_call: -
cdr3_nt: TGTGCCAGTAGTATCCCCGGACAACGGAACTATGGCTACACCTTC
cdr3_aa: CASSIPGQRNYGYTF

v_call: TRBV28
clone_size: -
j_call: TRBJ1-1
d_call: -
cdr3_nt: TGTGCCAGCAGTTTACCCGGACAGACTGAAGCTTTCTTT
cdr3_aa: CASSLPGQTEAFF

v_call: TRBV19
clone_size: -
j_call: TRBJ1-3
d_call: TRBD1
cdr3_nt: TGTGCCAGTAGCCCCAAGGGACAGGGGGACACCATATATTTT
cdr3_aa: CASSPKGQGDTIYF

v_call: TRBV5-6
clone_size: -
j_call: TRBJ1-2
d_call: -
cdr3_nt: TGTGCCAGCAGCTATAGCCCAGGAGGTTACTATGGCTACACCTTC
cdr3_aa: CASSYSPGGYYGYTF

v_call: TRBV5-6
clone_size: -
j_call: TRBJ1-4
d_call: TRBD1
cdr3_nt: TGTGCCAGCAGCTGGGACAGGGGGAGTGAAAAACTGTTTTTT
cdr3_aa: CASSWDRGSEKLFF

v_call: TRBV5-5
clone_size: -
j_call: TRBJ2-7
d_call: -
cdr3_nt: TGTGCCAGCAGCTTCAGTTACGAGCAGTACTTC
cdr3_aa: CASSFSYEQYF

v_call: TRBV11-3
clone_size: -
j_call: TRBJ2-2
d_call: -
cdr3_nt: TGTGCCAGCAGCTTTCACTCCACCGGGGAGCTGTTTTTT
cdr3_aa: CASSFHSTGELFF

v_call: TRBV18
clone_size: -
j_call: TRBJ2-7
d_call: -
cdr3_nt: TGTGCCAGCTCACAGGACATTTCCTACGAGCAGTACTTC
cdr3_aa: CASSQDISYEQYF

v_call: TRBV28
clone_size: -
j_call: TRBJ1-2
d_call: -
cdr3_nt: TGTGCCAGCAGTTTGGGGCGGGGCTACACCTTC
cdr3_aa: CASSLGRGYTF

v_call: TRBV5-8
clone_size: -
j_call: TRBJ1-2
d_call: -
cdr3_nt: TGTGCCAGCAGCCCGGACGGGAATGGCTACACCTTC
cdr3_aa: CASSPDGNGYTF

v_call: TRBV19
clone_size: -
j_call: TRBJ2-6
d_call: -
cdr3_nt: TGTGCCAGTACACAGGACAGTCGACTCTCTGGGGCCAACGTCCTGACTTTC
cdr3_aa: CASTQDSRLSGANVLTF